This T cell receptor (beta chain) was recorded in a study of blood T cell repertoires in COVID-19. Overall study context: PBMCs, B-cell-depleted T cells, or T cells provided the cDNA or gDNA that made up the material.

Authors' analysis steps: Amplification from reference gene primers served as the basis for estimated nucleated cell counts. Produced via immunoSEQ multiplex PCR; TCRdb's table is partial and in-frame only. The DNA was the basis for D and trimming; V, J and clone size are from that table. The sample contains roughly 200,000 clones, approximately 86% of which appear only once. This clone was observed many times. The identical CDR3 is also encoded by other nucleotide sequences in the sample. The V gene's germline CDR1 is MNHEY and CDR2 SVGEGT. This CDR3 is built from 12 residues. V trimming: 5 bases; J trimming: 5 bases; junction bases outside the gene matches: 1.

The receptor comes from a man aged 60 to 75 with acute or convalescent COVID-19. The sequenced material came from peripheral blood. The chain employs TRBV6-2 or TRBV6-3 and TRBJ1-1, with 8 bases aligning to TRBD1. CDR3 DNA sequence: TGTGCCAGCAGTAGACAGGGGACTGAAGCTTTCTTT. Protein: CASSRQGTEAFF.